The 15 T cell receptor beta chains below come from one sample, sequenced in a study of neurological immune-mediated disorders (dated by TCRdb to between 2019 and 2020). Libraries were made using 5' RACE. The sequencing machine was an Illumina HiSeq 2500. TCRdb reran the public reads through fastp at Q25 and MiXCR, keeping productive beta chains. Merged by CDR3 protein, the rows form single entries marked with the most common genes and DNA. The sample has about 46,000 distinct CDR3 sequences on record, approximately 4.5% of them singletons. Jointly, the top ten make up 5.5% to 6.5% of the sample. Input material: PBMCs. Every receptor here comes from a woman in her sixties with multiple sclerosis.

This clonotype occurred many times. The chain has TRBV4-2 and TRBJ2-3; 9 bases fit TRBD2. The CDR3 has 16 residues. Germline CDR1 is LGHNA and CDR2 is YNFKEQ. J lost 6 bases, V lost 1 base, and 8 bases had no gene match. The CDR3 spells CASSQVGGGVVDTQYF. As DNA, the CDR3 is TGTGCCAGCAGCCAAGTGGGCGGGGGGGTTGTGGATACGCAGTATTTT.

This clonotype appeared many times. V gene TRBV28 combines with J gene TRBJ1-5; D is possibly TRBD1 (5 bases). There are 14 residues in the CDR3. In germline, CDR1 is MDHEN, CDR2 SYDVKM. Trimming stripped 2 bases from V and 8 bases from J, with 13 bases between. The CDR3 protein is CASSLGGDAKPQHF. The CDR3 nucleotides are TGTGCCAGCAGTTTAGGGGGGGATGCGAAGCCCCAGCATTTT.

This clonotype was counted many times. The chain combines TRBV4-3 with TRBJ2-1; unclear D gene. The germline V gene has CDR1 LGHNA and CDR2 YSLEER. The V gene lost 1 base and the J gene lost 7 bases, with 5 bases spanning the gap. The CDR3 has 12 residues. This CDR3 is CASSQGRNEQFF. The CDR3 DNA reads TGCGCCAGCAGCCAAGGGCGGAATGAGCAGTTCTTC.

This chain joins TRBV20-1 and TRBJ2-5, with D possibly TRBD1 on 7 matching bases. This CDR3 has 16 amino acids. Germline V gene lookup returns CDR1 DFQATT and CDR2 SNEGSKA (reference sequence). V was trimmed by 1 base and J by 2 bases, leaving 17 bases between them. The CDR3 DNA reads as TGCAGTGCTAGAGCCCGTCCAGGGGGGTGGCAAGAGACCCAGTACTTC. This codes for CSARARPGGWQETQYF.

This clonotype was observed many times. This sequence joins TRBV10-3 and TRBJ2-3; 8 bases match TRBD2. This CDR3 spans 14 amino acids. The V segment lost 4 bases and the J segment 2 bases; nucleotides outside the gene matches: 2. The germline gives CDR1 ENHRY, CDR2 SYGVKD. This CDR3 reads CAISGTSPTDTQYF. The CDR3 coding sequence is TGTGCCATCAGTGGGACTAGCCCCACAGATACGCAGTATTTT.

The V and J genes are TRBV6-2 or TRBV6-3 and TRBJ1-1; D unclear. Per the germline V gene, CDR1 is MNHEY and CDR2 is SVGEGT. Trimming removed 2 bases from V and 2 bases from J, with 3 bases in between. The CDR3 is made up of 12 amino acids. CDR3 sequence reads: CASSYRNTEAFF. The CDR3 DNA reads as TGTGCCAGCAGTTACCGAAACACTGAAGCTTTCTTT.

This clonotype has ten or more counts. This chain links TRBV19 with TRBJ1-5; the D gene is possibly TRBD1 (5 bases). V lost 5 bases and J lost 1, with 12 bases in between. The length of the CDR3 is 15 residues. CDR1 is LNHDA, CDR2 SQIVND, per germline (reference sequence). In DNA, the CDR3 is TGTGCCAGTAGTGGGACTGCGGGGAGCAATCAGCCCCAGCATTTT. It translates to CASSGTAGSNQPQHF.

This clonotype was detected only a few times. The CDR3 loop reads CSAGLAAYNEQFF. As DNA, the CDR3 is TGCAGTGCAGGACTAGCGGCGTACAATGAGCAGTTCTTC. The V call is TRBV20-1, the J call TRBJ2-1; TRBD2 agrees at 10 bases. Trimming at V came to 6 bases and at J to 4 bases, leaving 3 bases not matched to a gene. Germline CDR1 is DFQATT and CDR2 is SNEGSKA (reference sequence). There are 13 residues in the CDR3.

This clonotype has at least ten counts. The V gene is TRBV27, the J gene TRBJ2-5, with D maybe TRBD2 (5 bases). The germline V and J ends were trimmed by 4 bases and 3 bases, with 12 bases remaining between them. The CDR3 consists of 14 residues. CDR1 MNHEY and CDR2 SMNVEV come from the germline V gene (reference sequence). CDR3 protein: CASSSRLEEETQYF. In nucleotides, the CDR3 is TGTGCCAGCAGTTCTAGACTGGAGGAAGAGACCCAGTACTTC.

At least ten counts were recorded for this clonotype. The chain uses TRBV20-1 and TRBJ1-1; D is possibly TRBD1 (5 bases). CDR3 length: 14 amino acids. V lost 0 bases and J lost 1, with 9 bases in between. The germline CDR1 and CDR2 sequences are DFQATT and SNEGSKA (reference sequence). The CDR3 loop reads CSARDVDTNTEAFF. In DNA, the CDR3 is TGCAGTGCTAGAGATGTGGACACGAACACTGAAGCTTTCTTT.

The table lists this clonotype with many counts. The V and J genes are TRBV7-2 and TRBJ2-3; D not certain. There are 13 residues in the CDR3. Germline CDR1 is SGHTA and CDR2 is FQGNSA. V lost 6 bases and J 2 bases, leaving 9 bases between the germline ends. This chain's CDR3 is CASRVIDTDTQYF. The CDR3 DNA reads TGTGCCAGCAGGGTTATTGACACAGATACGCAGTATTTT. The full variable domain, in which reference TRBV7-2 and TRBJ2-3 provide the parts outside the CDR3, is GAGVSQSPSNKVTEKGKDVELRCDPISGHTALYWYRQSLGQGLEFLIYFQGNSAPDKSGLPSDRFSAERTGGSVSTLTIQRTQQEDSAVYLCASRVIDTDTQYFGPGTRLTVL.

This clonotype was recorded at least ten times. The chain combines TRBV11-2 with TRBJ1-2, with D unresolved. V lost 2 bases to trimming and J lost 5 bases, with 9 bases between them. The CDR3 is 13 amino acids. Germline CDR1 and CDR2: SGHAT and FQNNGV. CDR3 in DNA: TGTGCCAGCAGCTTAAATACAGAATATGGCTACACCTTC. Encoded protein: CASSLNTEYGYTF.

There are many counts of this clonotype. This CDR3 reads CASSLVRGGETQYF. CDR3 coding DNA: TGTGCCAGCAGCTTAGTTAGGGGCGGGGAGACCCAGTACTTC. J is TRBJ2-5 and V is TRBV7-2, with D perhaps assigned TRBD1 or TRBD2 (5 bases each). CDR1 is SGHTA and CDR2 is FQGNSA in the germline V gene. The CDR3 contains 14 residues. The V end was cut by 1 base, the J end by 5 bases, with 11 bases between.

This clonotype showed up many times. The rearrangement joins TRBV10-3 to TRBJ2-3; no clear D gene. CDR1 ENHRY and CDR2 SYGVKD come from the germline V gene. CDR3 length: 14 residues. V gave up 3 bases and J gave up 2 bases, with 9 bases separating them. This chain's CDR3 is CAISDKGITDTQYF. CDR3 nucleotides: TGTGCCATCAGTGACAAGGGAATCACAGATACGCAGTATTTT.

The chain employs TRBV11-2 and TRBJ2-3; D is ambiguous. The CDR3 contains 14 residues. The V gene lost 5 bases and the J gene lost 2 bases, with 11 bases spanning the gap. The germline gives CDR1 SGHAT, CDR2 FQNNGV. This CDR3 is CASSDTWNTDTQYF. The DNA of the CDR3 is TGTGCCAGCAGCGACACGTGGAACACAGATACGCAGTATTTT.